A selection of T cell receptor beta chains follows, all from one sample in a study of blood T cell repertoires in COVID-19. Profiled with immunoSEQ multiplex PCR; TCRdb holds only in-frame clones, not every one. The profile shows a few hundred thousand clones, 86% of them singletons. Sequenced input: peripheral blood. Receptor source: a woman aged 55-70 years with COVID-19, enrolled during active disease. Each CDR3 is given with its conserved first and last residue. The D gene is left open where the match is weak. Clone size is given for some rows only: seen once, a few or many times, or a class if the clone is expanded.

j_call | clone_size | d_call | v_call | cdr3_nt | cdr3_aa
TRBJ2-7 | many | NA | TRBV7-2 | TGTGCCAGCAGCTTGTCTGTTCTCGACGAGCAGTACTTC | CASSLSVLDEQYF
TRBJ2-5 | NA | TRBD2 | TRBV27 | TGTGCCAGCAGTTTAGCGGGGGGCCCCCAAGAGACCCAGTACTTC | CASSLAGGPQETQYF
TRBJ1-2 | once | NA | TRBV21-1 | TGTGCCAGCAGCACGCCCCGAAGGGTTATACAGGGGGCTGACTATGGCTACACCTTC | CASSTPRRVIQGADYGYTF
TRBJ2-3 | once | TRBD2 | TRBV7-3 | TGTGCCAGCAGCGCCCTACTAGCGGGGGGGTATGGCACAGATACGCAGTATTTT | CASSALLAGGYGTDTQYF
TRBJ1-2 | NA | NA | TRBV4-3 | TGCGCCAGCAGCCACCCCACGACGGGGAAGGATGGCTACACCTTC | CASSHPTTGKDGYTF
TRBJ2-1 | NA | NA | TRBV4-2 | TGTGCCAGCAGCCAAGATTTCGGGAACTCCTACAATGAGCAGTTCTTC | CASSQDFGNSYNEQFF
TRBJ1-5 | NA | NA | TRBV6-1 | TGTGCCAGCAGTGAACTGGAGGGAACACAGCCCCAGCATTTT | CASSELEGTQPQHF
TRBJ1-2 | few | TRBD1 | TRBV19 | TGTGCCAGTAGTATAGGGACAGGTTCCTATGGCTACACCTTC | CASSIGTGSYGYTF
TRBJ2-2 | NA | TRBD1 | TRBV5-1 | TGCGCCAGCAGCTTGGTGGGACAGCTCAACACCGGGGAGCTGTTTTTT | CASSLVGQLNTGELFF
TRBJ1-1 | NA | TRBD1 | TRBV3-1/TRBV3-2 | TGTGCCAGCAGCCAAGATCCCCTCGGGACAGGGGAAGCTTTCTTT | CASSQDPLGTGEAFF
TRBJ1-1 | NA | TRBD1 | TRBV19 | TGTGCCAGTAGTCCGCGCGGGACAGAAAAAGCTTTCTTT | CASSPRGTEKAFF
TRBJ2-2 | NA | TRBD1 | TRBV11-2 | TGTGCCAGCAGCACGGGACAGGGCACCGGGGAGCTGTTTTTT | CASSTGQGTGELFF
TRBJ1-1 | NA | NA | TRBV2 | TGTGCCAGCAGTGAACTCAGGAAGGCGAACACTGAAGCTTTCTTT | CASSELRKANTEAFF
TRBJ1-1 | NA | NA | TRBV19 | TGTGCCAGTAGTGAGCAGGACACTGAAGCTTTCTTT | CASSEQDTEAFF
TRBJ1-5 | NA | TRBD1 | TRBV3-1/TRBV3-2 | TGTGCCAGCAGCCCCCATAAGGGACAGGGAACATTCAATCAGCCCCAGCATTTT | CASSPHKGQGTFNQPQHF
TRBJ2-6 | few | TRBD1 | TRBV30 | TGTGCCTGGAGTGCGACTGACAGGGCCGGGGCCAACGTCCTGACTTTC | CAWSATDRAGANVLTF
TRBJ1-2 | NA | NA | TRBV7-9 | TGTGCCAGCAGCTTAGGTTCCCTCTATGGCTACACCTTC | CASSLGSLYGYTF
TRBJ1-1 | NA | TRBD1 | TRBV4-1 | TGCGCCAGCAGCCAACGGACAGGTCAGTACACTGAAGCTTTCTTT | CASSQRTGQYTEAFF
TRBJ2-7 | NA | NA | TRBV7-2 | TGTGCCAGCAGCTTAGCTAGTGGGGGGTACTACGAGCAGTACTTC | CASSLASGGYYEQYF
TRBJ2-5 | NA | TRBD1 | TRBV5-8 | TGTGCCAGCAGGCAAACAGGGGGGCAAGAGACCCAGTACTTC | CASRQTGGQETQYF
TRBJ2-5 | many | NA | TRBV2 | TGTGCCAGCAGTCGAGACTACTTGGGAGGAGAGACCCAGTACTTC | CASSRDYLGGETQYF
TRBJ2-4 | NA | TRBD1 | TRBV7-9 | TGTGCCAGCAGCTCGACAGGGGTATTAGCCAAAAACATTCAGTACTTC | CASSSTGVLAKNIQYF
TRBJ1-1 | NA | TRBD1 | TRBV9 | TGTGCCAGCAGCGTAGGACAGGGGCACACTGAAGCTTTCTTT | CASSVGQGHTEAFF
TRBJ2-2 | NA | NA | TRBV10-1 | TGCGCCAGCAGTCCCGGGACTCGCACCGGGGAGCTGTTTTTT | CASSPGTRTGELFF
TRBJ1-2 | NA | NA | TRBV7-8 | TGTGCCAGCAGCTTAGAGGCGGGGGCGAACTATGGCTACACCTTC | CASSLEAGANYGYTF
TRBJ1-1 | NA | NA | TRBV29-1 | TGCAGCGTTAGTAGGAACACTGAAGCTTTCTTT | CSVSRNTEAFF
TRBJ1-1 | NA | TRBD1 | TRBV28 | TGTGCCAGCAGCGATCTTATCGGACAGGGGATTTCTGAAGCTTTCTTT | CASSDLIGQGISEAFF
TRBJ1-6 | NA | TRBD1 | TRBV5-1 | TGCGCCAGCAGCCAGGGACAGGGGAATTCACCCCTCCACTTT | CASSQGQGNSPLHF
TRBJ1-5 | NA | NA | TRBV19 | TGTGCCAGTAGTATAAACCCCAGGGGCAATCAGCCCCAGCATTTT | CASSINPRGNQPQHF
TRBJ1-5 | NA | NA | TRBV4-2 | TGTGCCAGCAGCCAAGATTTTCAGGGAAATCAGCCCCAGCATTTT | CASSQDFQGNQPQHF
TRBJ1-6 | NA | NA | TRBV6-5 | TGTGCCAGCAGTTACTCCCAGGGAATTAATTCACCCCTCCACTTT | CASSYSQGINSPLHF
TRBJ2-7 | NA | TRBD1 | TRBV6-6 | TGTGCCAGCAGGACAGGGCAGTGGGAGCAGTACTTC | CASRTGQWEQYF
TRBJ2-1 | NA | NA | TRBV5-1 | TGCGCCAGCAGCCAAGCCTCTCCCGGGAATGAGCAGTTCTTC | CASSQASPGNEQFF
TRBJ2-5 | NA | TRBD2 | TRBV19 | TGTGCCACTTCCCCGGGACTAGCGGGAGAGACCCAGTACTTC | CATSPGLAGETQYF
TRBJ2-3 | NA | NA | TRBV13 | TGTGCCAGCAGCTTGACGACAGGACCTCGCACAGATACGCAGTATTTT | CASSLTTGPRTDTQYF
TRBJ2-3 | many | NA | TRBV10-1 | TGCGCCACTCGACAGGATAGCACAGATACGCAGTATTTT | CATRQDSTDTQYF
TRBJ2-7 | once | NA | TRBV7-9 | TGTGCCAGCAGCCTACCAGGGGTGGTCGAGCAGTACTTC | CASSLPGVVEQYF
TRBJ1-2 | NA | TRBD1 | TRBV7-7 | TGTGCCAGCAGCCCCGGACAGGGCTATGGCTACACCTTC | CASSPGQGYGYTF
TRBJ1-2 | NA | NA | TRBV6-2/TRBV6-3 | TGTGCCAGCAGCAGGCTCGACACTGGCTACACCTTC | CASSRLDTGYTF
TRBJ2-3 | NA | TRBD2 | TRBV7-9 | TGTGCCAGCAGCTTATGGGCGGGGGTTTCTAGCACAGATACGCAGTATTTT | CASSLWAGVSSTDTQYF
TRBJ1-1 | NA | TRBD1 | TRBV30 | TGTGCCTGGGACAGGGAGGGAAACACTGAAGCTTTCTTT | CAWDREGNTEAFF
TRBJ1-1 | NA | TRBD1 | TRBV5-8 | TGTGCCAGCGATAATCAGGGGGCGTATGAAGCTTTCTTT | CASDNQGAYEAFF
TRBJ2-1 | NA | NA | TRBV19 | TGTGCCAGTAAGCGCGGGGCAGCCGATGAGCAGTTCTTC | CASKRGAADEQFF
TRBJ1-1 | NA | TRBD1 | TRBV19 | TGTGCCAGTAGTATAAACAGGGGGCCTGAAGCTTTCTTT | CASSINRGPEAFF
TRBJ2-5 | NA | TRBD1 | TRBV5-1 | TGCGCCAGCAGCCGGACAGGGGGCTTGGGAGAGACCCAGTACTTC | CASSRTGGLGETQYF
TRBJ2-5 | NA | NA | TRBV21-1 | TGTGCCAGCAGCAAAGAAAGTAGCGGGACAGGGGGCGCAGAGACCCAGTACTTC | CASSKESSGTGGAETQYF
TRBJ1-1 | NA | TRBD1 | TRBV28 | TGTGCCAGCAGTCGGACAGGTTTTGAAGCTTTCTTT | CASSRTGFEAFF
TRBJ2-7 | NA | NA | TRBV25-1 | TGTGCCAGCAGTGAACACTACGAGCAGTACTTC | CASSEHYEQYF
TRBJ2-1 | NA | TRBD2 | TRBV19 | TGTGCCAGTAGCCCTTCACTAGCGGGGGGGCTAAACAATGAGCAGTTCTTC | CASSPSLAGGLNNEQFF
TRBJ2-3 | NA | NA | TRBV27 | TGTGCCAGCAGGGCCGGCCGCCTAGCCGGCACAGATACGCAGTATTTT | CASRAGRLAGTDTQYF
TRBJ2-2 | NA | NA | TRBV7-8 | TGTGCCAGCAGCCTACTTAGGACTGCCGCACCCGGGGAGCTGTTTTTT | CASSLLRTAAPGELFF
TRBJ1-1 | NA | TRBD1 | TRBV7-3 | TGTGCCAGCAGCCTAGGGGACAGTGCGGAAGCTTTCTTT | CASSLGDSAEAFF
TRBJ2-5 | NA | TRBD2 | TRBV7-9 | TGTGCCAGCGAGCATTCGGGACTAGTTAAAGAGACCCAGTACTTC | CASEHSGLVKETQYF
TRBJ1-5 | NA | TRBD1 | TRBV4-1 | TGCGCCAGCAGCCAAGTACCGGGACAGGGGAATCAGCCCCAGCATTTT | CASSQVPGQGNQPQHF
TRBJ2-7 | NA | NA | TRBV5-5 | TGTGCCAGCAGCATAGGACTCTACGAGCAGTACTTC | CASSIGLYEQYF
TRBJ1-2 | once | NA | TRBV7-2 | TGTGCCAGCAGCTCCCTCGGGGGGCGCGGGGGCTACACCTTC | CASSSLGGRGGYTF
TRBJ2-1 | few | NA | TRBV19 | TGTGCCAGTAGTACTGGGCGGACACAGTCCTACAATGAGCAGTTCTTC | CASSTGRTQSYNEQFF